The entry that follows covers one T cell receptor beta chain sequence. CDR3 length equals 12 residues. CDR1 and CDR2 from the germline V gene are PRHDT and FYEKMQ (reference sequence). V shed 4 bases and J shed 9 bases, with 12 bases lying between them. MiXCR was run by TCRdb on the 5' RACE reads, yielding one entry per CDR3 protein. The sample consists of roughly 400,000 distinct CDR3 sequences, around a sixth of them appearing once. The sample belongs to a study of T-cell memory formation after mild COVID-19. The clonotype was recovered from a man between 18 and 35 years old who had mild COVID-19 (a few samples of this study predate the infection). Cell type and time point are not known. Material for sequencing was PBMCs or a T cell subset sorted from them (not recorded which). The chain combines TRBV13 with TRBJ2-5, with D hard to call. DNA for the CDR3: TGTGCCAGCAGCTATCGGCCCGCGGCCCAGTACTTC. Translating gives CASSYRPAAQYF.